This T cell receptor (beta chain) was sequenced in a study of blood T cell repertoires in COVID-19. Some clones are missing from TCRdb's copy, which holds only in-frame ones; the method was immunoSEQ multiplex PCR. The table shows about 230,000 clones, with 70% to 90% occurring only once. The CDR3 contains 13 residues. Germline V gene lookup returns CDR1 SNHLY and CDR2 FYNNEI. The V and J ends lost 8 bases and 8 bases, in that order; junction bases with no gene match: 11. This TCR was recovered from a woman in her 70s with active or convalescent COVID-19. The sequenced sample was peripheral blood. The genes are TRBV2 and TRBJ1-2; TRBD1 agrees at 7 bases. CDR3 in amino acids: CASLTHRGGGYTF. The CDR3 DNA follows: TGTGCCAGCCTGACCCACAGGGGAGGCGGCTACACCTTC.